The 7 T cell receptor beta chains below all came from one sample that was sequenced in a study of blood T cell repertoires in COVID-19 (dated by TCRdb to the early 2020s). Library preparation employed the immunoSEQ multiplex PCR assay. TCRdb retrieved this table from immuneACCESS and kept in-frame rearrangements only. Not all clones are present; in checked studies, unresolved V genes account for under half, and no reason is known for the remainder. This sample holds about 190,000 clones; 86% were observed only once. The ten largest clonotypes hold around 23% of the sample. Sequenced sample: PBMCs or T cells enriched from blood (not recorded which). Receptor source: a woman in her thirties or forties in a cohort exposed to, infected with or recovered from COVID-19 (not recorded which).

The V and J genes are TRBV12-3 or TRBV12-4 and TRBJ1-1, with D maybe TRBD1 (5 bases). Trimming took 5 bases from V and 5 from J, leaving 12 bases between them. The length of the CDR3 is 13 residues. CDR3 sequence: CASSQSGGTEAFF. In DNA form, the CDR3 reads TGTGCCAGCAGTCAGTCCGGGGGGACTGAAGCTTTCTTT.

The chain joins TRBV6-2 or TRBV6-3 to TRBJ2-7, with 12 bases lining up with TRBD1. The CDR3 runs to 16 residues. V was clipped by 5 bases and J by 0 bases; unmatched bases: 5. The V gene's germline CDR1 is MNHEY and CDR2 SVGEGT. As DNA, the CDR3 is TGTGCCAGCAGTGCCCGGGACAGGGGGCGCTCCTACGAGCAGTACTTC. Its protein is CASSARDRGRSYEQYF.

The chain has TRBV27 and TRBJ1-5; D gene uncertain. CDR3 length: 13 residues. V lost 4 bases and J 0 bases, leaving 4 bases between the germline ends. Germline CDR1 is MNHEY and CDR2 is SMNVEV (reference sequence). The CDR3 sequence: CASSSGSNQPQHF. The CDR3 coding sequence is TGTGCCAGCAGTTCAGGTAGCAATCAGCCCCAGCATTTT.

The chain recombines TRBV7-8 with TRBJ2-3, with 7 bases lining up with TRBD2. J was trimmed by 4 bases and V by 5 bases; bases with no gene match: 9. The CDR3 spans 15 residues. Germline values: CDR1 SGHVS, CDR2 FQNEAQ. The CDR3 spells CASSQSGEGSDTQYF. The CDR3 DNA is TGTGCCAGCAGCCAAAGCGGGGAGGGCTCAGATACGCAGTATTTT.

This clone occurred a few times. The CDR3 loop is CASSLGLRAGDGNTIYF. The CDR3 DNA reads TGTGCCAGCAGCTTAGGATTAAGGGCAGGGGATGGAAACACCATATATTTT. The V call is TRBV7-8, the J call TRBJ1-3, with D possibly being TRBD1 (6 bases). Deletions cut 1 base from V and 3 bases from J, with 16 bases between. This CDR3 region has 17 residues. Germline lookup yields CDR1 SGHVS and CDR2 FQNEAQ.

In DNA, the CDR3 is TGTGCCAGTGCAACCGGGACTGAAGCTTTCTTT. Translation: CASATGTEAFF. The rearrangement joins TRBV11-2 to TRBJ1-1; D call uncertain. V was trimmed by 9 bases and J by 5 bases, leaving 10 bases between them. This CDR3 has 11 amino acids. Germline CDR1 and CDR2: SGHAT and FQNNGV.

This chain uses TRBV2 with TRBJ1-2; possibly TRBD1 for D (5 bases). The germline V and J ends were trimmed by 1 base and 5 bases, with 17 bases remaining between them. Germline assignment: CDR1 SNHLY and CDR2 FYNNEI. The CDR3 has 16 residues. The CDR3 DNA follows: TGTGCCAGCAGTGAAGGCGAGTGGGGGGTGGGTTATGGCTACACCTTC. Protein: CASSEGEWGVGYGYTF.